This TCR beta chain was identified in a study of radiation and T cells in renal cell carcinoma. Points from the study as a whole: Compared with controls, irradiated tumors had more, larger dominant CDR3 motifs.

On this clone: What it binds is not known.

Treatment: treatment-naive control, cytoreductive nephrectomy. Control tumors came from treatment-naive patients without prior radiation. The tumor was a clear cell renal cell carcinoma. Control tumor donors were a handful of females and fewer than twelve males, median age about 50 years. Method: immunoSEQ multiplex PCR; TCRdb's copy keeps in-frame clones and lacks some. Seen here are tens of thousands of clones, 55% to 70% observed once, and the top ten hold under 25%. From germline, CDR1 is MNHEY and CDR2 SMNVEV (reference sequence). V was shortened by 5 bases and J by 0 bases, with 23 bases between the two germline ends. This CDR3 comprises 19 residues.

V is TRBV27 and J is TRBJ2-1, with D possibly being TRBD1 or TRBD2 (6 bases each). This sequence originates from a man between 35 and 55 years old with renal cell carcinoma. This specimen was tumor tissue, taken from a patient whose treatment was nephrectomy without radiotherapy. The CDR3 reads CASSTFYLGGGGSYNEQFF. DNA for the CDR3: TGTGCCAGCAGTACCTTTTATCTAGGGGGAGGAGGCTCCTACAATGAGCAGTTCTTC.